This T cell receptor beta chain was captured by sequencing in a study of shared T cell receptors in the human thymus. Sequencing was performed with immunoSEQ multiplex PCR; in TCRdb, only in-frame clones are kept and a portion is missing. Of hundreds of thousands of clones listed, 88% are singletons. Germline-derived CDR1 and CDR2 are SGHTA and FQGNSA. V lost 3 bases to trimming and J lost 5 bases, with 20 bases between them. The CDR3 has 16 residues. A further study also used this sample, focusing on human thymus T cells. Per that study: Corrective cardiac surgery supplied the resected thymus tissue.

This TCR was sampled from a boy younger than two with a congenital heart defect. This rearrangement joins TRBV7-2 to TRBJ2-7; TRBD2 is a possible D gene (6 bases). The sample taken for sequencing was thymocytes. The CDR3 nucleotides are TGTGCCAGCAGCTTCTACCGGGACTGGAAGAAACACGAGCAGTACTTC. It codes for CASSFYRDWKKHEQYF.